This TCR beta chain was sequenced for a study of T cells in localized non-small cell lung cancer. Study-wide points: Among the top 100 tumor clones, a median about 59 appeared in adjacent lung.

This clone is medium-sized in the sample. Its antigen is as yet unknown. Method: immunoSEQ multiplex PCR; TCRdb's copy keeps in-frame clones and lacks some. In the table there are almost 3,000 clones, 35% to 40% of which are singletons. The germline gives CDR1 MNHGY, CDR2 SAAAGT. V was pared by 6 bases and J by 0 bases, with 5 bases between. The CDR3 totals 12 residues. The sequence was collected from a male donor at least 60 years old with stage I squamous cell lung carcinoma. The source material was lung tumor tissue, sampled before any cancer treatment. The chain uses TRBV6-8 and TRBJ2-5; D call uncertain. CDR3 bases: TGTGCCAGCAGCCCGAACCAAGAGACCCAGTACTTC. This codes for CASSPNQETQYF.